What follows describes a single T cell receptor (beta chain). Its antigen is unknown. No base quality values were provided; no much bigger clone lies one nucleotide off. The time point label corresponds to: baseline before first vaccination. Vaccinee samples came from UK trials COV001 and COV002, including a single-blind randomized controlled phase 2/3 trial of AZD1222 (ChAdOx1 nCoV-19) in healthy adults. For TCRbeta chain sequencing, PBMC samples were collected from trial participants at day 0 and at day 28 after the second dose. The data derive from a study of T cell responses to AZD1222 COVID-19 vaccine (dated by TCRdb to 2020 to 2023). About the investigation overall: AZD1222 recipients with second doses at about 4 weeks or about 12 weeks were pooled, because spike-specific TCR depth and breadth did not differ between schedules. TCR sequencing was performed for approximately 240 trial participants, of whom around 200 were given two doses of AZD1222 and around 25 were given two doses of MenACWY control vaccine. Enrollment into the trials was organized by age into subgroups of 18-55, 56-69 and 70-plus years, and those subgroups contained roughly 140, 27 and 60 TCR-sequenced participants, respectively.

The CDR3 regions of human TCRbeta chains were analyzed by immunosequencing. On the study's bioinformatics: Repertoire TCRs were checked for matches against a reference library of SARS-CoV-2-specific TCRs that had been generated using the MIRA antigen-specificity platform. Breadth was defined as the fraction of unique TCRs that were SARS-CoV-2-associated, and depth was defined as the fraction of total T cells that were SARS-CoV-2-associated. Using the MIRA data, each spike-specific TCR was assigned both to the spike region to which the TCR was reactive and to a CD4 or CD8 class. Log10-transformed breadth and depth values were compared by one-way ANOVA with Sidak's multiple comparisons tests. TCRdb provides this immuneACCESS table in a form limited to in-frame rearrangements. Some clones are lacking; in checked studies, under half of them reflect an unresolved V gene, and why the rest are absent is not known. Clone size and V and J calls were adopted from that table, with D and trimming inferred from the DNA. In all, the sample holds about 90,000 clones, and 80% to 90% of those were seen once. The ten largest clones take up approximately 15% of the sample.

Results the study describes overall, beyond this receptor: No day 14 peak-response samples were available, so repertoires were characterized only after the peak T cell response. Only 5 to 7 AZD1222 recipients were SARS-CoV-2 seropositive at baseline, limiting conclusions about previously exposed vaccinees. Most participants were white British and females outnumbered males, and the authors suggested that clonal diversity may have been underestimated. The whole spike protein was spanned by vaccine-associated CD4 TCRs, and dominant responses were seen in regions 160-218 and 743-854. A significant rise in spike-specific TCR breadth and depth was observed after two AZD1222 doses relative to day 0 and relative to MenACWY recipients. Epitopes outside the regions mutated in the B.1.351 and B.1.1.7 variants were reportedly recognized by nearly half of the unique spike-specific TCRs. In the small 56-69-year group, the increase in depth fell short of significance, most likely because of low power.

The starting material was peripheral blood, obtained on day 0 of AZD1222 vaccination. The origin of this receptor is an adult in good health.

The CDR3 protein sequence reads: CASSTSGGNNQPQHF. The DNA is as follows: TGTGCCAGTAGTACCTCGGGAGGGAATAATCAGCCCCAGCATTTT. The sequence links TRBV19 to TRBJ1-5; the D gene assignment is ambiguous. V loses 4 bases of germline sequence and J loses 4 bases, and the interval between the two ends is 14 bases. Spanning cysteine to phenylalanine, the CDR3 consists of 15 amino acids. Only the CDR3 region is kept as DNA, spanning 45 bases read in frame from base 1. From the germline V gene (reference sequence), CDR1 is LNHDA and CDR2 is SQIVND.